This TCR beta chain was sequenced for a study of OX40 agonist ivuxolimab in advanced cancers. People who had autoimmune disease history or systemic immunosuppression were excluded. Clones were sequenced by immunoSEQ multiplex PCR, and TCRdb holds only the in-frame ones, with some missing. Among 50,000 or so clones listed, about 80% were seen once. CDR1 is SGHTA, CDR2 FQGTGA, per germline. Trimming cost V 5 bases and J 1 base, with 8 bases left between them. CDR3 length equals 13 residues. The sequence was obtained from an adult with an advanced solid tumor such as melanoma, head and neck, liver or kidney cancer. V is TRBV7-3 and J is TRBJ1-1; a possible D gene is TRBD1 (5 bases). The specimen was CD4+ or CD8+ T cells sorted from blood, collected in a trial of the OX40 agonist ivuxolimab. The CDR3 coding sequence is TGTGCCAGCAGCACCCAGGGGAACACTGAAGCTTTCTTT. Translation gives CASSTQGNTEAFF.